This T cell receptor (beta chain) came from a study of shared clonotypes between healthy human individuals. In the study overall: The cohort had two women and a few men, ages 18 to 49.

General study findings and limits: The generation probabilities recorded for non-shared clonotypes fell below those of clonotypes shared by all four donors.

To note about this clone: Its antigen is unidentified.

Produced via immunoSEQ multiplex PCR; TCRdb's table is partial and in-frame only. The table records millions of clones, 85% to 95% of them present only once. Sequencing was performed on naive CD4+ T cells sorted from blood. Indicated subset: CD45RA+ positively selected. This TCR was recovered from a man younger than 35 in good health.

The CDR3 DNA is TGTGCCAGCAGTGAACGGTGGGGTGTTCTCTCAGGTGGATCCTACAATGAGCAGTTCTTC. Translated, it gives CASSERWGVLSGGSYNEQFF. V usage is TRBV6-1 and J usage is TRBJ2-1; no clear D. Germline V lookup: CDR1 MNHNS, CDR2 SASEGT. CDR3 size: 20 residues. V was cut by 2 bases and J by 1 base, with 24 bases left in between.